This TCR beta chain appears in the sequencing data of a study of chronic HIV infection and antiretroviral therapy (dated by TCRdb to between 2015 and 2016). CDR3 length: 14 amino acids, cysteine to phenylalanine. The entry retains the CDR3 DNA only, 42 bases that are in frame from base 1. Taken from the germline V gene, the CDR1 and CDR2 loops are SQVTM and ANQGSEA. V lost 6 bases and J lost 2 bases; the stretch between them is 17 bases long. This clonotype occurred a few times. The antigen it recognizes is unknown. Qualities for individual bases were not recorded, and no much larger clone is one base off. Libraries were built with 5' RACE. TCRdb records Illumina MiSeq as the sequencer. TCRdb's own reprocessing of the public reads used fastp at Q25 and MiXCR and kept productive beta chains. Rows with one shared CDR3 protein collapse into an entry with the most common genes and DNA. This sample lists approximately 30,000 distinct CDR3 sequences; 7% to 10% were detected once. The top ten constitute 2% to 2.5% of the sample.

The chain couples TRBV29-1 to TRBJ2-7; 6 matching bases give a weak D call of TRBD1. The material sequenced was peripheral blood. The source of this sequence is an adult who had HIV and had not received antiretroviral therapy, or was an uninfected healthy control (not recorded which). The sequence in DNA is TGCAGCGTCCCCACCTTCCCAGGGGCCTACGAGCAGTACTTC. This sequence encodes CSVPTFPGAYEQYF.